This entry is about one T cell receptor (beta chain). Its antigen remains unidentified. The CDR3 length is 16 residues. Germline assignment: CDR1 SGHRS and CDR2 YFSETQ. Trimming took 4 bases from V and 1 from J; bases not matched to a gene: 5. 13 Jbeta primers and 60 Vbeta primers were used for the PCR. Libraries were prepared by immunoSEQ multiplex PCR; TCRdb keeps only in-frame clonotypes and omits some of them. The sample has some 150,000 clones; over 70% are singletons. The sample belongs to a study of cytomegalovirus exposure and HLA in healthy donors. Study-wide results and caveats: A later analysis linked around 17,000 TCR beta sequences to HLA alleles at 0.05 false discovery rate.

Material for sequencing was PBMCs. The chain employs TRBV5-1 and TRBJ2-3, with 11 bases that match TRBD2. This TCR came from a male donor in good health and CMV-seronegative. CDR3 amino acids: CASSTLAGGGTDTQYF. The CDR3 bases are TGCGCCAGCAGCACCTTAGCGGGGGGGGGCACAGATACGCAGTATTTT.